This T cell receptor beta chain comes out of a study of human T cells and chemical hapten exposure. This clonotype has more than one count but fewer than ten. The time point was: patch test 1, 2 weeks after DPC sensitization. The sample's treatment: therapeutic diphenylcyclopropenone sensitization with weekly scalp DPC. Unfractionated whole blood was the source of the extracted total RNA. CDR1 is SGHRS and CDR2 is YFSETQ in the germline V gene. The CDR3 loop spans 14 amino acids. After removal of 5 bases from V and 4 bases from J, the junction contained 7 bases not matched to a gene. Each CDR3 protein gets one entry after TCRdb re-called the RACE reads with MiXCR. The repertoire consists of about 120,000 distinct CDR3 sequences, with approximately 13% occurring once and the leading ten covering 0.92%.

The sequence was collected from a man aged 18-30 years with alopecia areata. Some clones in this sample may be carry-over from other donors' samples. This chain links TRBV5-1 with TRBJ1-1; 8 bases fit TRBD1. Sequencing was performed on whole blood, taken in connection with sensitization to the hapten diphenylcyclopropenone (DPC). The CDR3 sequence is CASSQTGEGTEAFF. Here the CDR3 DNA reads TGCGCCAGCAGTCAGACAGGGGAGGGCACTGAAGCTTTCTTT.